Below are 3 T cell receptor beta chains sequenced from a single sample in a study of T cells after posttransplantation cyclophosphamide. Cyclophosphamide on days +3 and +4 followed busulfan-fludarabine conditioning and a marrow graft. Repertoires were generated with immunoSEQ multiplex PCR, while TCRdb's copy carries only in-frame clones and drops some. This table has about 1,600 clones, over 60% appearing once. The input for sequencing was CD4+ T cells sorted from blood, taken after allogeneic stem cell transplant with posttransplant cyclophosphamide. These receptor sequences come from a female patient aged 60 or older who received an allogeneic stem cell transplant from a related donor and was CMV-positive. Some T cells may be provided by the graft donor.

The genes are TRBV5-1 and TRBJ1-2; no clear D gene. Trimming left V 0 bases short and J 1 base short, with 7 bases between. The CDR3 loop spans 14 amino acids. The germline CDR1 and CDR2 sequences are SGHRS and YFSETQ. The CDR3 reads CASSLEPSNYGYTF. The CDR3 DNA reads TGCGCCAGCAGCTTGGAACCGAGTAACTATGGCTACACCTTC. Complete variable domain (other parts from reference TRBV5-1 and TRBJ1-2): KAGVTQTPRYLIKTRGQQVTLSCSPISGHRSVSWYQQTPGQGLQFLFEYFSETQRNKGNFPGRFSGRQFSNSRSEMNVSTLELGDSALYLCASSLEPSNYGYTFGSGTRLTVV.

This clone was found a few times. The V and J genes are TRBV29-1 and TRBJ2-1, with TRBD1 identical over 7 bases. J was trimmed by 10 bases and V by 0 bases; bases with no gene match: 6. The CDR3 has 13 amino acids. CDR1 is SQVTM, CDR2 ANQGSEA, per germline. DNA of the CDR3: TGCAGCGTTGAAGATCCCGACAGGGAGGAGCAGTTCTTC. Translating it yields CSVEDPDREEQFF.

The chain combines TRBV5-1 with TRBJ2-7; D is undetermined. The CDR3 is 14 amino acids. V lost 0 bases and J 2 bases, leaving 9 bases between the germline ends. Germline CDR1 is SGHRS and CDR2 is YFSETQ. The CDR3 region has the DNA TGCGCCAGCAGCTTGGCCTCGGGTACCTACGAGCAGTACTTC. This gives the protein CASSLASGTYEQYF.